The source of this TCR beta chain is a study of siplizumab effects on memory and regulatory T cells. The protocol was immunoSEQ multiplex PCR, while the TCRdb copy is restricted to in-frame clones and leaves out a portion. The data show tens of thousands of clones, approximately 97% seen once. V was cut by 0 bases and J by 5 bases, with 15 bases left in between. Per germline, CDR1 LGHNA and CDR2 YSLEER. The length of the CDR3 is 16 residues. Specimen: naive CD8+ T cells sorted from blood. J is TRBJ2-3 and V is TRBV4-3; TRBD1 might be the D (5 bases). The clonotype originates from a human donor in good health. The CDR3 is CASSQELAGWLDTQYF. The CDR3 region has the DNA TGCGCCAGCAGCCAAGAGCTCGCAGGGTGGTTAGATACGCAGTATTTT.